These T cell receptor beta chains were read from a single sample in a study of OX40 agonist ivuxolimab in advanced cancers. TCRdb keeps only in-frame clones here, not all; method: immunoSEQ multiplex PCR. The sample lists tens of thousands of clones; 80% to 90% were seen once. This material consisted of CD4+ or CD8+ T cells sorted from blood, taken in a trial of the OX40 agonist ivuxolimab. The receptors were sampled from an adult with an advanced solid tumor such as melanoma, head and neck, liver or kidney cancer. Both conserved end residues are part of each CDR3. A D gene is named only where the DNA matches it firmly. Where a row states a size, it is once, few, many or the class of an expanded clone; other rows omit it.

d_call,clone_size,j_call,v_call,cdr3_aa,cdr3_nt
-,-,TRBJ2-1,TRBV5-1,CASSFESSYNEQFF,TGCGCCAGCAGCTTTGAGAGCTCCTACAATGAGCAGTTCTTC
-,-,TRBJ1-6,TRBV4-1,CASSQVPSSYNSPLHF,TGCGCCAGCAGCCAAGTTCCGAGCTCCTATAATTCACCCCTCCACTTT
-,once,TRBJ1-4,TRBV5-6,CASSLAGSGNEKLFF,TGTGCCAGCAGCTTGGCCGGGTCGGGAAATGAAAAACTGTTTTTT
-,-,TRBJ1-2,TRBV5-4,CASSLNSRYGYTF,TGTGCCAGCAGCTTGAACAGCCGATATGGCTACACCTTC
-,-,TRBJ2-3,TRBV4-3,CASRSGSTDTQYF,TGCGCCAGCAGAAGCGGATCCACAGATACGCAGTATTTT
TRBD2,-,TRBJ2-3,TRBV5-4,CASSLHLAGGRGDTQYF,TGTGCCAGCAGCTTACATCTAGCGGGAGGGCGGGGAGATACGCAGTATTTT
-,-,TRBJ1-2,TRBV28,CASSLSGAGVPGGYTF,TGTGCCAGCAGTTTATCCGGGGCGGGGGTGCCAGGTGGCTACACCTTC
TRBD1,-,TRBJ1-6,TRBV6-5,CASSYLGQGNSPLHF,TGTGCCAGCAGTTACCTAGGACAGGGTAATTCACCCCTCCACTTT
-,-,TRBJ2-3,TRBV9,CASSGGTGMRASGSTDTQYF,TGTGCCAGCAGCGGGGGGACAGGGATGAGGGCTAGCGGGAGCACAGATACGCAGTATTTT
-,-,TRBJ2-1,TRBV30,CACPLSGSYNEQFF,TGTGCCTGCCCCCTTTCAGGGTCATACAATGAGCAGTTCTTC
-,-,TRBJ2-2,TRBV6-5,CASTSRVGELFF,TGTGCCAGCACATCGCGGGTAGGGGAGCTGTTTTTT
-,-,TRBJ1-1,TRBV6-1,CASTYGRQFEAFF,TGTGCCAGCACTTACGGACGACAGTTTGAAGCTTTCTTT
-,-,TRBJ1-1,TRBV5-1,CASRRVGEYTEAFF,TGCGCCAGCAGGAGGGTCGGCGAATACACTGAAGCTTTCTTT
-,once,TRBJ2-1,TRBV4-1,CASSRGLYNEQFF,TGCGCCAGCAGCCGGGGGCTCTACAATGAGCAGTTCTTC
-,once,TRBJ2-5,TRBV28,CASSLRIGTQYF,TGTGCCAGCAGTTTAAGAATCGGGACCCAGTACTTC
-,-,TRBJ1-1,TRBV10-3,CATGEGIPVSTEAFF,TGTGCCACCGGGGAAGGAATCCCGGTGAGTACTGAAGCTTTCTTT
-,-,TRBJ1-1,TRBV5-1,CASSFREGVEAFF,TGCGCCAGCAGCTTCAGGGAGGGGGTTGAAGCTTTCTTT
-,few,TRBJ1-1,TRBV2,CASRGRGAQNTEAFF,TGTGCCAGCAGGGGGCGGGGGGCGCAGAACACTGAAGCTTTCTTT
-,-,TRBJ2-1,TRBV5-6,CASSSLGTMDNEQFF,TGTGCCAGCAGCTCTCTAGGGACGATGGACAATGAGCAGTTCTTC
-,-,TRBJ2-3,TRBV6-5,CASRGFTDTQYF,TGTGCCAGCAGAGGGTTCACAGATACGCAGTATTTT
TRBD1,-,TRBJ2-1,TRBV2,CASSVMGQGANEQFF,TGTGCCAGCAGTGTTATGGGACAGGGGGCCAATGAGCAGTTCTTC
-,-,TRBJ2-2,TRBV5-1,CASSRAGWPGELFF,TGCGCCAGCAGTAGGGCAGGGTGGCCCGGGGAGCTGTTTTTT
-,-,TRBJ2-5,TRBV6-1,CASSEWGQKETQYF,TGTGCCAGCAGTGAATGGGGCCAGAAAGAGACCCAGTACTTC
TRBD1,-,TRBJ2-3,TRBV19,CASSRPLTGDTDTQYF,TGTGCCAGTAGTAGACCTCTTACAGGGGACACAGATACGCAGTATTTT
-,-,TRBJ1-3,TRBV5-1,CASSLDGSSGNTIYF,TGCGCCAGCAGTTTAGACGGGAGCTCTGGAAACACCATATATTTT
TRBD1,-,TRBJ1-3,TRBV5-6,CASSRPTGSSGNTIYF,TGTGCCAGCAGCAGACCGACAGGGAGCTCTGGAAACACCATATATTTT
-,-,TRBJ2-2,TRBV4-3,CASSQDLSGLGTGELFF,TGCGCCAGCAGCCAAGATCTCAGCGGGCTGGGGACCGGGGAGCTGTTTTTT
-,-,TRBJ1-4,TRBV10-3,CAISNSGGGNEKLFF,TGTGCCATCAGTAACTCTGGGGGAGGTAATGAAAAACTGTTTTTT
-,-,TRBJ2-7,TRBV6-5,CASSYLSGRSYEQYF,TGTGCCAGCAGTTATTTGTCAGGGAGGTCGTACGAGCAGTACTTC
TRBD1,-,TRBJ2-7,TRBV5-1,CASRPRDRVHEQYF,TGCGCCAGCCGACCCCGGGACAGGGTCCACGAGCAGTACTTC
-,-,TRBJ2-5,TRBV20-1,CSAGGGETQYF,TGCAGTGCGGGAGGGGGGGAGACCCAGTACTTC
TRBD2,-,TRBJ2-5,TRBV4-2,CASQAGLTQGGETQYF,TGTGCCAGCCAAGCGGGACTCACACAAGGAGGAGAGACCCAGTACTTC
-,-,TRBJ2-1,TRBV4-2,CASSRQIPGSSYNEQFF,TGTGCCAGCAGCCGCCAAATCCCAGGGAGCTCCTACAATGAGCAGTTCTTC
-,-,TRBJ2-3,TRBV4-3,CASSQSQGGTGPPYDTQYF,TGCGCCAGCAGCCAAAGTCAAGGTGGAACGGGGCCCCCCTACGATACGCAGTATTTT
-,-,TRBJ2-1,TRBV5-1,CASSPPIASSYNEQFF,TGCGCCAGCAGCCCACCGATCGCAAGCTCCTACAATGAGCAGTTCTTC
-,once,TRBJ1-5,TRBV4-1,CASSQEGQGFRNQPQHF,TGCGCCAGCAGCCAAGAAGGGCAGGGTTTCCGCAATCAGCCCCAGCATTTT
TRBD2,-,TRBJ2-1,TRBV5-1,CASSLVRTSGNEQFF,TGCGCCAGCAGCTTGGTTAGGACTAGCGGCAATGAGCAGTTCTTC
-,-,TRBJ2-5,TRBV5-1,CASTAQGLRETQYF,TGCGCCAGCACAGCCCAGGGCCTAAGGGAGACCCAGTACTTC
-,-,TRBJ2-2,TRBV9,CASSVTGSALDTGELFF,TGTGCCAGCAGCGTGACAGGATCCGCTCTCGACACCGGGGAGCTGTTTTTT
TRBD1,-,TRBJ1-6,TRBV9,CASSERQGASAPLHF,TGTGCCAGCAGTGAGAGACAGGGGGCATCGGCACCCCTCCACTTT
-,-,TRBJ2-5,TRBV18,CASSPPGLRKTQYF,TGTGCCAGCTCACCACCCGGACTCAGGAAGACCCAGTACTTC
-,-,TRBJ1-2,TRBV28,CASGGRVYGYTF,TGTGCCAGTGGGGGCCGGGTCTATGGCTACACCTTC
TRBD2,-,TRBJ2-2,TRBV7-2,CASSRRPPTSPLGELFF,TGTGCCAGCAGCCGAAGGCCGCCGACTAGCCCTCTGGGGGAGCTGTTTTTT
-,-,TRBJ1-5,TRBV18,CASSDAGADQPQHF,TGTGCCAGCTCAGACGCAGGGGCGGATCAGCCCCAGCATTTT
-,-,TRBJ1-1,TRBV5-1,CASSPRSGDTEAFF,TGCGCCAGCAGCCCCCGCTCAGGGGACACTGAAGCTTTCTTT
TRBD1,few,TRBJ1-1,TRBV7-9,CASSFALTGWGDTEAFF,TGTGCCAGCAGCTTTGCTCTGACAGGGTGGGGAGACACTGAAGCTTTCTTT
TRBD2,-,TRBJ2-4,TRBV4-1,CASSRSGAPQLDIQYF,TGCGCCAGCAGCCGAAGCGGGGCCCCCCAATTGGACATTCAGTACTTC
TRBD1,-,TRBJ1-2,TRBV9,CASSVAGQGYYGYTF,TGTGCCAGCAGCGTAGCGGGACAGGGTTACTATGGCTACACCTTC
-,-,TRBJ2-2,TRBV14,CASSQVWGGELFF,TGTGCCAGCAGCCAAGTCTGGGGCGGGGAGCTGTTTTTT
-,-,TRBJ2-7,TRBV18,CASSPTGPGTDDYEQYF,TGTGCCAGCTCACCTACCGGGCCCGGGACGGACGACTACGAGCAGTACTTC
-,-,TRBJ1-6,TRBV7-8,CASRGRGGFLASPLHF,TGTGCCAGCAGGGGAAGAGGGGGGTTCCTCGCTTCACCCCTCCACTTT